The sequence of this TCR beta chain was determined in a study of control samples from healthy donors and cancer patients. V lost 3 bases to trimming and J lost 2 bases; unmatched junction nucleotides: 10. CDR3 length: 16 amino acids. CDR1 is LNHDA, CDR2 SQIVND, per germline (reference sequence). Profiling relied on immunoSEQ multiplex PCR, and the TCRdb table lists in-frame clones only, not all of them. The data show 130,000 to 150,000 clones, roughly 94% seen once. The gene calls are TRBV19 and TRBJ2-7; 7 bases are shared with TRBD1. This clonotype originated in a man aged 55 to 70 with colorectal cancer. The specimen was PBMCs. CDR3 amino acids: CASSIPGQRLTYEQYF. CDR3 coding DNA: TGTGCCAGTAGTATTCCGGGACAGAGACTTACCTACGAGCAGTACTTC.